The T cell receptor beta chain under discussion was sequenced for a study of OX40 agonist ivuxolimab in advanced cancers. Looking at the study overall: Under the entry rules, prior anti-PD-1, anti-PD-L1 or anti-CTLA-4 therapy was allowed, and 40% had some. Whole-study results and caveats: CD8+ T cells were the subset that, on average, had more expanded clones than CD4+. The study observed clonal expansion of CD4+ and CD8+ blood T cells by week 6 at 0.1 to 3.0 mg/kg. The antigen specificity of the peripheral T cells (those that were expanded) was not determined.

Germline values: CDR1 GTSNPN, CDR2 SVGIG (reference sequence). This CDR3 contains 15 residues. Trimming removed 1 base at V and 3 bases at J, with 13 bases between. This clone was recorded a few times. Its antigen is not identified. This specimen includes other DNA sequences encoding the same CDR3. Method: immunoSEQ multiplex PCR; TCRdb's copy keeps in-frame clones and lacks some. The sample lists tens of thousands of clones, roughly 80% occurring once. The TCR comes from an adult with an advanced solid tumor such as melanoma, head and neck, liver or kidney cancer. This chain joins TRBV30 and TRBJ1-5, with unresolved D. The input for sequencing was CD4+ or CD8+ T cells sorted from blood, taken in a trial of the OX40 agonist ivuxolimab. CDR3 amino acids: CAWSGHSGNNQPQHF. For the CDR3, the DNA is TGTGCCTGGAGTGGCCACTCAGGAAACAATCAGCCCCAGCATTTT.